The 20 T cell receptor beta chains below all came from one sample that was sequenced in a study of control samples from healthy donors and cancer patients. Data came from immunoSEQ multiplex PCR; TCRdb stores just in-frame clones and leaves some out. The sample lists tens of thousands of clones; less than 90% were seen once. The sample was blood. These receptors originate from a woman in her 50s in good health.

V and J are TRBV4-1 and TRBJ1-1; D gene ambiguous. Per germline, CDR1 MGHRA and CDR2 YSYEKL. The V and J ends lost 3 bases and 4 bases respectively, with 18 bases between them. The CDR3 runs to 16 residues. CDR3 DNA: TGCGCCAGCAGCCACGGGCGGACTCCCAGGAGCACTGAAGCTTTCTTT. Translation: CASSHGRTPRSTEAFF.

This chain connects TRBV6-5 to TRBJ2-1; weak D call: TRBD2 (6 bases). CDR1 and CDR2 (germline): MNHEY, SVGAGI. CDR3 size: 12 residues. Trimming pared 4 bases from V and 9 bases from J, leaving 10 bases between. The CDR3 spells CASSSSAAEQFF. Written as DNA, the CDR3 is TGTGCCAGCAGTTCTAGCGCCGCTGAGCAGTTCTTC.

The V call is TRBV7-9, the J call TRBJ1-2; D not resolved. The germline V gene has CDR1 SEHNR and CDR2 FQNEAQ (reference sequence). V was cut by 5 bases and J by 2 bases, with 6 bases left in between. The CDR3 has 12 residues. The CDR3 DNA is TGTGCCAGCAGCGGCGAGAACTATGGCTACACCTTC. Translating gives CASSGENYGYTF.

The chain recombines TRBV19 with TRBJ1-2; tentatively, D is TRBD1 (6 bases). The CDR3 has 13 amino acids. V was pared by 3 bases and J by 4 bases, with 9 bases between. Germline assignment: CDR1 LNHDA and CDR2 SQIVND (reference sequence). The CDR3 here is CASSMGGFYGYTF. The CDR3 region has the DNA TGTGCCAGTAGTATGGGGGGCTTCTATGGCTACACCTTC.

This chain joins TRBV28 and TRBJ2-1; no reliable D call. This CDR3 region has 12 residues. Deletions cut 2 bases from V and 6 bases from J, with 5 bases between. Per the germline V gene, CDR1 is MDHEN and CDR2 is SYDVKM. CDR3 sequence reads: CASSLQSNEQFF. DNA for the CDR3: TGTGCCAGCAGTTTACAGAGCAATGAGCAGTTCTTC.

This clone has a handful of counts. This sequence joins TRBV20-1 and TRBJ2-1, with D unclear. V was pared by 3 bases and J by 5 bases, with 17 bases between. CDR3 length: 15 amino acids. Germline assignment: CDR1 DFQATT and CDR2 SNEGSKA (reference sequence). This chain's CDR3 is CSASWFGRANNEQFF. CDR3 coding DNA: TGCAGTGCTAGTTGGTTTGGTAGGGCAAACAATGAGCAGTTCTTC.

The chain is built from TRBV6-5 and TRBJ1-1; D unresolved. The CDR3 runs to 13 residues. Germline CDR1 is MNHEY and CDR2 is SVGAGI. The V and J ends lost 6 bases and 1 base respectively, with 9 bases between them. This CDR3 reads CASRSSENTEAFF. In nucleotides, the CDR3 is TGTGCCAGCAGAAGTAGCGAGAACACTGAAGCTTTCTTT.

V gene TRBV30 combines with J gene TRBJ1-5, with 7 bases lining up with TRBD1. There are 16 residues in the CDR3. Germline V gene lookup returns CDR1 GTSNPN and CDR2 SVGIG (reference sequence). J gave up 9 bases and V 2 bases, and 16 bases lay outside the gene matches. The CDR3 reads CAWSLYGQDLIWPQHF. The CDR3 bases are TGTGCCTGGAGTCTCTACGGACAGGATCTCATATGGCCCCAGCATTTT.

This sequence joins TRBV5-1 and TRBJ1-2; 8 bases agree with TRBD1. This CDR3 is 13 amino acids long. The ends lost 3 bases at V and 4 bases at J; junction bases unmatched: 2. CDR1 SGHRS and CDR2 YFSETQ come from the germline V gene. CDR3 residues: CASSSTGGYGYTF. The CDR3 bases are TGCGCCAGCAGCTCTACAGGGGGCTATGGCTACACCTTC.

This chain links TRBV30 with TRBJ2-7; 10 bases line up with TRBD1. CDR1 and CDR2 from the germline V gene are GTSNPN and SVGIG (reference sequence). The CDR3 extends over 15 amino acids. V was clipped by 7 bases and J by 6 bases; unmatched bases: 15. In DNA, the CDR3 is TGTGCCTCTGACCGGGACAGGGGTTTTGTTGGCGAGCAGTACTTC. Protein: CASDRDRGFVGEQYF.

V usage is TRBV3-1 (or the pseudogene TRBV3-2) and J usage is TRBJ2-3; 11 positions agree with TRBD2. The germline CDR1 and CDR2 sequences are LGHDT and YNNKEL (reference sequence). The CDR3 is made up of 15 amino acids. V dropped 4 bases and J dropped 2; count of bases not matched to a gene: 2. The CDR3 DNA reads as TGTGCCAGCAGCCCGGGACTAGCGGACACAGATACGCAGTATTTT. It is translated as CASSPGLADTDTQYF.

The chain links TRBV5-1 to TRBJ2-7; 9 nucleotides line up with TRBD1. This CDR3 has 18 amino acids. Germline CDR1 SGHRS, CDR2 YFSETQ. The V segment lost 0 bases and the J segment 2 bases; nucleotides outside the gene matches: 12. The CDR3 sequence is CASSLEKPGQGPTYEQYF. CDR3 sequence (DNA): TGCGCCAGCAGCTTGGAAAAACCGGGACAGGGACCTACCTACGAGCAGTACTTC.

As to this clone: The same CDR3 is also encoded by other DNA sequences in this sample. This rearrangement joins TRBV11-1 to TRBJ1-6; D not resolved. From germline, CDR1 is SGHAT and CDR2 FQDESV (reference sequence). Trimming removed 5 bases from V and 1 base from J, with 9 bases in between. The CDR3 consists of 15 residues. CDR3 sequence (DNA): TGTGCCAGCAGCCAGGAGGGATCCTATAATTCACCCCTCCACTTT. The encoded protein is CASSQEGSYNSPLHF.

The chain uses TRBV19 and TRBJ1-1, with D possibly TRBD1 on 5 matching bases. Trimming shortened V by 7 bases and J by 0 bases, and 21 bases separated the two germline ends. CDR3 size: 17 residues. The germline CDR1 and CDR2 sequences are LNHDA and SQIVND (reference sequence). Written as DNA, the CDR3 is TGTGCCAGTAAGCAATCGAATTTTGGGGGGATGAACACTGAAGCTTTCTTT. It is translated as CASKQSNFGGMNTEAFF.

The chain combines TRBV28 with TRBJ2-3; TRBD2 aligns across 8 bases. The CDR3 contains 16 residues. CDR1 is MDHEN and CDR2 is SYDVKM in the germline V gene. V was clipped by 5 bases and J by 2 bases; unmatched bases: 9. The CDR3 spells CASSESGTRPTDTQYF. CDR3 DNA: TGTGCCAGCAGTGAGTCCGGGACTAGACCCACAGATACGCAGTATTTT.

The chain combines TRBV28 with TRBJ1-3; 10 positions agree with TRBD1. Germline CDR1 is MDHEN and CDR2 is SYDVKM. The CDR3 sequence is 17 residues long. The V and J ends lost 6 bases and 4 bases, in that order; junction bases with no gene match: 12. CDR3 in DNA: TGTGCCAGCAGCCCATGGGGGACAGGGGACGTAGGAAACACCATATATTTT. It translates to CASSPWGTGDVGNTIYF.

The chain has TRBV6-4 and TRBJ1-1; TRBD1 might be the D (5 bases). This CDR3 comprises 13 residues. Germline V gene sequence: CDR1 MRHNA, CDR2 SNTAGT. V gave up 3 bases and J gave up 3 bases, with 8 bases separating them. Written as DNA, the CDR3 is TGTGCCAGCAGTGATTCAGGGCACACTGAAGCTTTCTTT. Translating gives CASSDSGHTEAFF.

The chain couples TRBV6-5 to TRBJ1-2; perhaps TRBD1 as D (6 bases). The germline V gene encodes CDR1 MNHEY and CDR2 SVGAGI. Trimming stripped 0 bases from V and 3 bases from J, with 11 bases between. The CDR3 covers 15 residues. In nucleotides, the CDR3 is TGTGCCAGCAGTTACTCGGGCAGGGGCCACTATGGCTACACCTTC. This codes for CASSYSGRGHYGYTF.

V and J are TRBV6-5 and TRBJ1-2; D is possibly TRBD1 (5 bases). CDR1 and CDR2 (germline): MNHEY, SVGAGI. V was clipped by 6 bases and J by 2 bases, with 10 bases between them. This CDR3 comprises 13 residues. DNA for the CDR3: TGTGCCAGCAGGACGGGACCGAACTATGGCTACACCTTC. Its translation is CASRTGPNYGYTF.

CDR3 coding DNA: TGTGCCAGCAGTGAATGGACTAGCGGTTCGAACACCGGGGAGCTGTTTTTT. Protein: CASSEWTSGSNTGELFF. The chain uses TRBV25-1 and TRBJ2-2; 10 bases are shared with TRBD2. Germline V gene lookup returns CDR1 MGHDK and CDR2 SYGVNS. V was pared by 1 base and J by 0 bases, with 2 bases of the junction left unmatched. The CDR3 sequence is 17 residues long. Drawing the rest from reference TRBV25-1 and TRBJ2-2, the complete variable domain is EADIYQTPRYLVIGTGKKITLECSQTMGHDKMYWYQQDPGMELHLIHYSYGVNSTEKGDLSSESTVSRIRTEHFPLTLESARPSHTSQYLCASSEWTSGSNTGELFFGEGSRLTVL.